This TCR beta chain was found in a study of blood T cell repertoires in COVID-19. This clone appeared once. Measured with immunoSEQ multiplex PCR; TCRdb has only the in-frame clones, and not every one. Counted here are approximately 500,000 clones, approximately 91% occurring once; the ten biggest clones make up 7.5% to 9%. Germline loops: CDR1 SQVTM, CDR2 ANQGSEA. V was clipped by 7 bases and J by 5 bases; unmatched bases: 7. CDR3 length: 15 amino acids. The clonotype comes from a woman aged 50 to 65 with COVID-19, enrolled during active disease. V gene TRBV29-1 combines with J gene TRBJ2-3, with 15 bases matching TRBD2. Specimen: peripheral blood. The CDR3 DNA sequence: TGCAGCGCGCGGACTAGCGGGGGGGTCAAAGATACGCAGTATTTT. It encodes CSARTSGGVKDTQYF.